A selection of T cell receptor beta chains follows, all from one sample in a study of blood T cell repertoires in COVID-19. Measured with immunoSEQ multiplex PCR; TCRdb has only the in-frame clones, and not every one. The sample lists about 190,000 clones, roughly 90% occurring once. Sequenced: peripheral blood. These receptors were collected from a woman between 35 and 50 years old who had recovered from COVID-19. Both conserved end residues are part of each CDR3. The D gene is left open where the match is weak. Not every row has a clone size; where given, it reads once, few, many or a size class.

. | . | TRBJ2-7 | TRBV27 | TGTGCCAGCAGTCTACGACTTTCGGGATCCTACGAGCAGTACTTC | CASSLRLSGSYEQYF
TRBD1 | . | TRBJ2-7 | TRBV18 | TGTGCCAGCTCAGAAGGACAGGCCTCCTACGAGCAGTACTTC | CASSEGQASYEQYF
TRBD2 | . | TRBJ2-1 | TRBV19 | TGTGCCAGTACTAGGACTAGCGGGAGCACCAATGAGCAGTTCTTC | CASTRTSGSTNEQFF
TRBD2 | few | TRBJ2-1 | TRBV14 | TGTGCCAGCAGCCATCTTAGCGGGACTATGGGGTACAATGAGCAGTTCTTC | CASSHLSGTMGYNEQFF
TRBD1 | once | TRBJ1-2 | TRBV19 | TGTGCCAGTACTCCGGGACAGTCAATTTATGGCTACACCTTC | CASTPGQSIYGYTF
TRBD1 | many | TRBJ2-2 | TRBV2 | TGTGCCAGCAGTACAGGGGGCGCGGGTCCCGGGGAGCTGTTTTTT | CASSTGGAGPGELFF
TRBD1 | . | TRBJ2-7 | TRBV15 | TGTGCCACCAGCAGAGACCGACAGGGGTTCGACGAGCAGTACTTC | CATSRDRQGFDEQYF
. | . | TRBJ1-6 | TRBV4-3 | TGCGCCAGCAGCCAAGGGCAGGTGACACCCCTCCACTTT | CASSQGQVTPLHF
TRBD2 | . | TRBJ2-1 | TRBV4-2 | TGTGCCAGCAGCCGGAAAAGCGTCCGACTAGCGGGTATGGAAAGCTCCTACAATGAGCAGTTCTTC | CASSRKSVRLAGMESSYNEQFF
TRBD1 | . | TRBJ2-7 | TRBV29-1 | TGCAGCCTAGCCCGGACAGGGAACTACGAGCAGTACTTC | CSLARTGNYEQYF
TRBD1 | . | TRBJ2-5 | TRBV14 | TGTGCCAGCAGCCAAACACAGGGGGGAGAGACCCAGTACTTC | CASSQTQGGETQYF
TRBD2 | . | TRBJ2-5 | TRBV9 | TGTGCCAGCAGCGTAGGGAGTAGCGGGAGAGAGACCCAGTACTTC | CASSVGSSGRETQYF
. | . | TRBJ2-1 | TRBV6-5 | TGTGCCAGCAGCTCAAGGGGGGGCGAGCAGTTCTTC | CASSSRGGEQFF
. | . | TRBJ1-2 | TRBV2 | TGTGCCAGCAGTCTGGGCGACAGAAACTATGGCTACACCTTC | CASSLGDRNYGYTF
TRBD2 | . | TRBJ2-1 | TRBV6-1 | TGTGCCAGCAGTGAAACAGCGGGGTACAATGAGCAGTTCTTC | CASSETAGYNEQFF
TRBD2 | . | TRBJ2-1 | TRBV7-9 | TGTGCCAGCAGATTACTAGCGGGAGGGCCTAGTGAGCAGTTCTTC | CASRLLAGGPSEQFF
TRBD1 | . | TRBJ2-7 | TRBV27 | TGTGCCAGCACAGACAGGGTGCGAGACGAGCAGTACTTC | CASTDRVRDEQYF
. | . | TRBJ2-3 | TRBV3-1/TRBV3-2 | TGTGCCAGCAGCCATATTCCACTAGAAACTAGCACAGATACGCAGTATTTT | CASSHIPLETSTDTQYF